The 23 T cell receptor beta chains reported below all come from one sample, sequenced in a study of T cell repertoires in cytomegalovirus infection. TCRdb independently ran MiXCR on the reads; one entry per CDR3 protein. The sample yields about 35,000 distinct CDR3 sequences, about 50% seen once. For these TCRs, the target antigens are not known. Source: CD8+ T cells from cultured PBMCs, taken from culture after CMV antigen stimulation. The receptors originated from a human donor in good health (CMV status not recorded). Some clones in this sample may be carry-over from other donors' samples.

A word on this clonotype: One junction end does not reproduce the germline sequence, and a read error may be involved. The rearrangement joins TRBV29-1 to TRBJ2-2; the match to TRBD2 covers 7 bases. Per the germline V gene, CDR1 is SQVTM and CDR2 is ANQGSEA. The CDR3 is 16 residues long. In nucleotides, the CDR3 is TGCGGCGTGAGGAACCTAGCGGCCATTGCCGCCGGGGAGCTGTTTTTT. Translated: CGVRNLAAIAAGELFF.

The chain links TRBV6-5 to TRBJ2-1; 7 bases line up with TRBD2. V dropped 0 bases and J dropped 4; count of bases not matched to a gene: 6. CDR1 is MNHEY and CDR2 is SVGAGI in the germline V gene. The CDR3 extends over 16 amino acids. The CDR3, as DNA: TGTGCCAGCAGTTACTCAGGGGAGGGATTTTACAATGAGCAGTTCTTC. It is translated as CASSYSGEGFYNEQFF.

The rearrangement links TRBV11-1 to TRBJ2-7; D is undetermined. The CDR3 is 13 amino acids. CDR1 is SGHAT and CDR2 is FQDESV in the germline V gene (reference sequence). V shed 5 bases and J shed 3 bases, with 11 bases lying between them. The CDR3 DNA follows: TGTGCCAGCAGCCGAACTCCGTACTACGAGCAGTACTTC. It yields the protein CASSRTPYYEQYF.

This chain uses TRBV7-6 with TRBJ1-5; D is undetermined. Germline values: CDR1 SGHVS, CDR2 FNYEAQ. The CDR3 runs 15 residues. The V end lost 1 base, the J end lost 3 bases, and 10 bases lay between the germline ends. The CDR3 DNA sequence: TGTGCCAGCAGCTTAGGTGGAATCGCCAATCAGCCCCAGCATTTT. Protein sequence: CASSLGGIANQPQHF.

The chain employs TRBV7-2 and TRBJ2-3, with D perhaps TRBD1 (6 bases). V was cut by 6 bases and J by 1 base, with 14 bases left in between. CDR3 length: 15 residues. Germline V lookup: CDR1 SGHTA, CDR2 FQGNSA. The chain's CDR3 is CASRLTGWGTDTQYF. The CDR3, as DNA: TGTGCCAGCAGGCTTACAGGGTGGGGCACAGATACGCAGTATTTT.

This clonotype has a handful of counts. This chain uses TRBV7-7 with TRBJ2-7, with 8 bases aligning to TRBD1. Germline values: CDR1 SSHAT, CDR2 FNYEAQ (reference sequence). This CDR3 spans 13 amino acids. V lost 5 bases, J lost 7 bases, and 7 bases stayed unmatched. As DNA, the CDR3 is TGTGCCAGCAGCCCTCAGGGGGCGGAGGAGCAGTACTTC. This gives the protein CASSPQGAEEQYF.

This clonotype appeared many times. V and J are TRBV6-6 and TRBJ1-6; D is undetermined. CDR3 length equals 15 residues. The ends were cut back, 0 bases at V and 9 bases at J, with 12 bases in the middle. Germline V gene lookup returns CDR1 MNHNY and CDR2 SVGAGI (reference sequence). The CDR3 DNA reads TGTGCCAGCAGTTACTCGATCCCCCGGAGTTCACCCCTCCACTTT. Its translation is CASSYSIPRSSPLHF.

In this sample, this clonotype turned up many times. V usage is TRBV20-1 and J usage is TRBJ1-3; tentative D call: TRBD1 (5 bases). Germline V gives CDR1 DFQATT, CDR2 SNEGSKA (reference sequence). CDR3 size: 17 residues. Trimming stripped 2 bases from V and 0 bases from J, with 17 bases between. Here the CDR3 reads CSARRRAGHLSGNTIYF. In DNA form, the CDR3 reads TGCAGTGCTAGACGCAGGGCCGGACATCTCTCTGGAAACACCATATATTTT.

This clonotype appeared a single time. The chain recombines TRBV5-4 with TRBJ2-1; TRBD2 aligns across 15 bases. CDR3 size: 17 residues. With V trimmed by 5 bases and J by 14 bases, 17 bases remained unmatched. Per germline, CDR1 SGHNT and CDR2 YYREEE (reference sequence). The DNA of the CDR3 is TGTGCCAGCAGGGAAGGACTAGCGGGGGGGTGGTCCCCCGGTGAGTTCTTC. Its translation is CASREGLAGGWSPGEFF.

This clonotype appeared once. J is TRBJ1-2 and V is TRBV12-5; 7 bases fit TRBD1. Trimming removed 4 bases from V and 2 bases from J; junction bases left unmatched: 1. Per the germline V gene, CDR1 is LGHNT and CDR2 is FRNRAP. This CDR3 has 13 residues. Here the CDR3 reads CASGWGQNYGYTF. The CDR3 nucleotides are TGTGCTAGTGGTTGGGGACAGAACTATGGCTACACCTTC. The full variable domain, its missing parts supplied by reference TRBV12-5 and TRBJ1-2, is DARVTQTPRHKVTEMGQEVTMRCQPILGHNTVFWYRQTMMQGLELLAYFRNRAPLDDSGMPKDRFSAEMPDATLATLKIQPSEPRDSAVYFCASGWGQNYGYTFGSGTRLTVV.

The V gene is TRBV19, the J gene TRBJ2-7; 7 bases are a match to TRBD2. V lost 6 bases to trimming and J lost 6 bases; unmatched junction nucleotides: 14. This CDR3 is 15 amino acids long. The germline V gene encodes CDR1 LNHDA and CDR2 SQIVND (reference sequence). For the CDR3, the DNA is TGTGCCAGTAGACCAACAAGGGACTACCCTGGCGAGCAGTACTTC. Translating gives CASRPTRDYPGEQYF.

V and J are TRBV4-1 and TRBJ1-2; D may be TRBD1 (5 bases). This CDR3 comprises 14 residues. The ends were cut back, 0 bases at V and 6 bases at J, with 11 bases in the middle. Germline V gene lookup returns CDR1 MGHRA and CDR2 YSYEKL. The CDR3 coding sequence is TGCGCCAGCAGCCAAGATGGGCAGGGAGATGGCTACACCTTC. This sequence encodes CASSQDGQGDGYTF.

The rearrangement links TRBV15 to TRBJ2-1, with 14 bases matching TRBD2. Per the germline V gene, CDR1 is LNHNV and CDR2 is YYDKDF (reference sequence). The CDR3 is 15 amino acids. Germline trimming cut 3 bases from V and 10 bases from J; bases unmatched to any gene: 5. CDR3 sequence reads: CATSSGTSGGGEQFF. The CDR3 DNA sequence: TGTGCCACCAGCAGTGGGACTAGCGGGGGCGGGGAGCAGTTCTTC.

This clonotype was detected a few times. The chain combines TRBV6-1 with TRBJ1-5; D not resolved. The CDR3 extends over 15 amino acids. The V gene's germline CDR1 is MNHNS and CDR2 SASEGT. The V gene lost 1 base and the J gene lost 2 bases, with 9 bases spanning the gap. CDR3 residues: CASSEVIGGNQPQHF. CDR3 sequence (DNA): TGTGCCAGCAGTGAAGTAATAGGCGGCAATCAGCCCCAGCATTTT.

The rearrangement links TRBV6-6 to TRBJ2-1; no firm D call. V lost 2 bases to trimming and J lost 9 bases, with 11 bases between them. The CDR3 spans 13 residues. Germline CDR1 and CDR2: MNHNY and SVGAGI (reference sequence). This CDR3 reads CASSYASRREQFF. Here the CDR3 DNA reads TGTGCCAGCAGTTACGCTAGTCGCCGTGAGCAGTTCTTC.

The chain joins TRBV12-3 or TRBV12-4 to TRBJ2-2, with 8 bases lining up with TRBD2. CDR3 length equals 14 residues. The ends lost 6 bases at V and 6 bases at J; junction bases unmatched: 6. The DNA for the CDR3 is TGTGCCAGCAGGATCGGGGGGGGCGCCGGGGAGCTGTTTTTT. Its protein product is CASRIGGGAGELFF.

The V call is TRBV7-6, the J call TRBJ1-1; D might be TRBD1 (6 bases). The germline V and J ends were trimmed by 5 bases and 5 bases, with 18 bases remaining between them. From germline, CDR1 is SGHVS and CDR2 FNYEAQ. The CDR3 is 15 residues long. The CDR3 loop reads CASSPGREGGTEAFF. The DNA of the CDR3 is TGTGCCAGCAGCCCCGGAAGGGAGGGGGGGACTGAAGCTTTCTTT.

The gene calls are TRBV6-4 and TRBJ1-5; D remains unclear. The length of the CDR3 is 13 residues. With 6 bases removed from V and 3 bases from J, the gap between germline ends came to 9 bases. Germline V gives CDR1 MRHNA, CDR2 SNTAGT. This chain's CDR3 is CASSPGPNQPQHF. CDR3 bases: TGTGCCAGCAGCCCGGGCCCCAATCAGCCCCAGCATTTT.

The chain links TRBV7-6 to TRBJ2-1; TRBD2 aligns across 9 bases. This CDR3 contains 15 residues. Germline loops: CDR1 SGHVS, CDR2 FNYEAQ. The J segment lost 6 bases and the V segment lost 2 bases, leaving 5 bases of the junction unmatched. In DNA form, the CDR3 reads TGTGCCAGCAGCTTAATCTGGCGGGGGGGCAATGAGCAGTTCTTC. The encoded protein is CASSLIWRGGNEQFF.

The CDR3 DNA is TGTGCCAGCAGCTTAGCCCCCTCCGAGGGGGGAAACTACGAGCAGTACTTC. This sequence encodes CASSLAPSEGGNYEQYF. The J gene is TRBJ2-7, the V gene TRBV11-3; the D call may be TRBD1 or TRBD2 (6 bases each). Per the germline V gene, CDR1 is SGHNT and CDR2 is YENEEA. CDR3 length: 17 residues. The germline V and J ends were trimmed by 1 base and 3 bases, with 19 bases remaining between them.

The chain employs TRBV27 and TRBJ2-7, with 8 nucleotides matching TRBD1. CDR1 is MNHEY and CDR2 is SMNVEV in the germline V gene (reference sequence). Losses at the gene ends were 5 bases for V and 3 bases for J; bases not matched to a gene: 9. This CDR3 contains 15 residues. CDR3 sequence (DNA): TGTGCCAGCAGTCCCCCCGGGACAGGCTTCTACGAGCAGTACTTC. Translating gives CASSPPGTGFYEQYF.

The chain employs TRBV12-3 or TRBV12-4 and TRBJ2-5, with D possibly TRBD2 on 6 matching bases. Trimming stripped 6 bases from V and 1 base from J, with 12 bases between. CDR3 size: 14 residues. The CDR3 nucleotides are TGTGCCAGCAGCCCCGGGACTGCCCAAGAGACCCAGTACTTC. It codes for CASSPGTAQETQYF.

The chain employs TRBV10-3 and TRBJ1-4; TRBD1 aligns across 7 bases. The CDR3 sequence is 14 residues long. From germline, CDR1 is ENHRY and CDR2 SYGVKD. J was trimmed by 8 bases and V by 6 bases; bases with no gene match: 9. The CDR3 region is CAIRETGLAEKLFF. The CDR3 DNA sequence: TGTGCCATCAGAGAGACAGGGTTGGCGGAAAAACTGTTTTTT.